The clone carrying this T cell receptor beta chain has more than one count but fewer than ten. Its antigen is not known. This CDR3 has 13 residues. The V gene's germline CDR1 is SQVTM and CDR2 ANQGSEA. The V gene lost 4 bases and the J gene lost 2 bases, with 11 bases spanning the gap. The data belong to a study of CD8+ T cells in alopecia areata. RNA extraction and reverse transcription yielded cDNA as sequencing template. Assay used: immunoSEQ multiplex PCR; TCRdb lists only in-frame clones, some missing. Here the sample spans approximately 210,000 clones, about three fifths being singletons. The study's findings and limits: With one nonresponder, baseline CD8+ expansion's link to response remains uncertain.

Specified treatment: oral pan-JAK inhibitor, 5-10 mg twice daily. The chain has TRBV29-1 and TRBJ1-1; D remains ambiguous. The sample in question was CD4+ T cells sorted from blood, obtained around week 47, from a patient treated with tofacitinib. The clonotype comes from a human donor with alopecia areata. The CDR3 loop reads CSVARLINTEAFF. In DNA, the CDR3 is TGCAGCGTTGCAAGGCTGATCAACACTGAAGCTTTCTTT.